The 5 T cell receptor beta chains presented below share a single source sample, sequenced in a study of cytomegalovirus exposure and HLA in healthy donors. The PCR used 60 Vbeta and 13 Jbeta primers. Profiling relied on immunoSEQ multiplex PCR, and the TCRdb table lists in-frame clones only, not all of them. The table includes about 180,000 clones, roughly 80% detected once. Specimen: PBMCs. Receptors were obtained from a man in his 60s in good health and CMV-seronegative.

V is TRBV11-2 and J is TRBJ2-1; 12 bases are a match to TRBD2. The CDR3 contains 16 residues. The ends lost 3 bases at V and 10 bases at J; junction bases unmatched: 10. Germline V lookup: CDR1 SGHAT, CDR2 FQNNGV. The CDR3 protein is CASSLRTSGTTTEQFF. For the CDR3, the DNA is TGTGCCAGCAGCTTGCGGACTAGCGGGACGACGACCGAGCAGTTCTTC.

The sample holds one count of this clone. J is TRBJ2-7 and V is TRBV19; 15 bases line up with TRBD2. The CDR3 has 19 residues. Losses at the gene ends were 4 bases for V and 5 bases for J; bases not matched to a gene: 15. Germline V gene data show CDR1 as LNHDA and CDR2 as SQIVND (reference sequence). For the CDR3, the DNA is TGTGCCAGTAGTACTAAGGTTATTGGGACTAGCGGGAGGAAAGACGAGCAGTACTTC. Amino acids: CASSTKVIGTSGRKDEQYF.

The sample holds one count of this clone. The same CDR3 arises from other DNA sequences in this sample as well. This chain connects TRBV10-3 to TRBJ2-2; D gene uncertain. V was trimmed by 0 bases and J by 3 bases, leaving 5 bases between them. Germline-derived CDR1 and CDR2 are ENHRY and SYGVKD. There are 14 residues in the CDR3. The CDR3: CAISESADTGELFF. The CDR3 region has the DNA TGTGCCATCAGTGAGTCGGCGGACACCGGGGAGCTGTTTTTT.

V and J are TRBV28 and TRBJ1-2; D remains unclear. Trimming removed 3 bases at V and 2 bases at J, with 7 bases between. The CDR3 totals 13 residues. Germline V gene lookup returns CDR1 MDHEN and CDR2 SYDVKM. DNA for the CDR3: TGTGCCAGCAGTTTTACGGGGAACTATGGCTACACCTTC. This encodes CASSFTGNYGYTF.

This chain connects TRBV19 to TRBJ2-3; maybe TRBD2 (5 bases). Trimming removed 6 bases from V and 0 bases from J, with 16 bases in between. CDR3 length equals 16 residues. Germline V CDR1 and CDR2: LNHDA, SQIVND (reference sequence). The CDR3 DNA sequence: TGTGCCAGTAGCCCCGTTCGCGGGTATAGCACAGATACGCAGTATTTT. The encoded protein is CASSPVRGYSTDTQYF.